This is a list of T cell receptor beta chains from one sample in a study of cytomegalovirus exposure and HLA in healthy donors. Using immunoSEQ multiplex PCR, the repertoire was profiled, and TCRdb retains in-frame clones only, with some absent. This table holds 150,000 to 200,000 clones, under 80% found once. The material sequenced was PBMCs. These TCRs come from a human donor in good health. CDR3s include the opening cysteine and the closing phenylalanine or tryptophan. D genes are given only for firm matches. For some rows the clone size is stated as once, few or many, or as a class when expanded; others skip it.

D gene	J gene	V gene	clone size	CDR3 DNA	CDR3 protein
-	TRBJ2-5	TRBV11-2	-	TGTGCCAGCAGCCCTGCCCCGCGGCCCGAGACCCAGTACTTC	CASSPAPRPETQYF
TRBD2	TRBJ2-5	TRBV5-4	-	TGTGCCAGCAGCTTAGGGACTAGCGGGTTCCTGGGGGAGACCCAGTACTTC	CASSLGTSGFLGETQYF
-	TRBJ2-2	TRBV7-9	few	TGTGCCAGCAGCTTTATGAGGACAGCGAACACCGGGGAGCTGTTTTTT	CASSFMRTANTGELFF
-	TRBJ2-7	TRBV30	-	TGTGCCTGGGACGAGGGAACCTACGAGCAGTACTTC	CAWDEGTYEQYF
TRBD1	TRBJ1-5	TRBV19	-	TGTGCCAGTACCTCGGGGACAGGCAATCAGCCCCAGCATTTT	CASTSGTGNQPQHF
TRBD2	TRBJ2-5	TRBV6-6	-	TGTGCCAGCAGTCTAGCGGGGAGGCAAGAGACCCAGTACTTC	CASSLAGRQETQYF
TRBD1	TRBJ2-7	TRBV7-8	-	TGTGCCAGCAGCTGGGGACAGGGTTTCGAGCAGTACTTC	CASSWGQGFEQYF
TRBD2	TRBJ2-3	TRBV7-3	-	TGTGCCAGCAGCTTAATGTTATCGAGCGGGGGGAATACGCAGTATTTT	CASSLMLSSGGNTQYF
-	TRBJ1-5	TRBV15	-	TGTGCCACCAGCAGAGATCCGGGGAGCAATCAGCCCCAGCATTTT	CATSRDPGSNQPQHF
TRBD1	TRBJ1-6	TRBV6-5	-	TGTGCCAGCAGTTCCGGGACAGGGGGCAGTTCACCCCTCCACTTT	CASSSGTGGSSPLHF
TRBD1	TRBJ1-2	TRBV9	few	TGTGCCAGCAGCGAGGGGACAGGATCTCGGGGCTACACCTTC	CASSEGTGSRGYTF
TRBD1	TRBJ2-7	TRBV7-9	-	TGTGCCAGCAGCTGGACACGGACAGGGACGGACGAGCAGTACTTC	CASSWTRTGTDEQYF
-	TRBJ2-2	TRBV7-3	-	TGTGCCAGCAGCCAACCCCTGGGAGCGAACACCGGGGAGCTGTTTTTT	CASSQPLGANTGELFF
TRBD1	TRBJ2-5	TRBV7-8	-	TGTGCCAGCAGCTATCGGGGACAGGGGATGGAGACCCAGTACTTC	CASSYRGQGMETQYF
TRBD1	TRBJ2-7	TRBV28	once	TGTGCCAGCTCGGGCGGCGGACAGGGTGTCGACGAGCAGTACTTC	CASSGGGQGVDEQYF
TRBD2	TRBJ2-3	TRBV5-1	once	TGCGCCAGCAGCTTTGGCGGGGGGGGAAGCACAGATACGCAGTATTTT	CASSFGGGGSTDTQYF
TRBD1	TRBJ2-7	TRBV5-1	-	TGCGCCAGCAGCGCCTTAACCATCGACAGGGCCCAACACTACGAGCAGTACTTC	CASSALTIDRAQHYEQYF
-	TRBJ2-7	TRBV4-1	-	TGCGCCAGCGGAACGACAATAGCGGTCCACGAGCAGTACTTC	CASGTTIAVHEQYF
-	TRBJ2-5	TRBV7-3	once	TGTGCCAGCAGCTTAACGGGCAACCAAGAGACCCAGTACTTC	CASSLTGNQETQYF
-	TRBJ1-1	TRBV7-9	-	TGTGCCAGCAGCTTAGACTCTGAAGCTTTCTTT	CASSLDSEAFF
TRBD1	TRBJ1-6	TRBV9	-	TGTGCCAGCAGCGTTAGAGCAGGGGGTGGCTCACCCCTCCACTTT	CASSVRAGGGSPLHF
-	TRBJ1-4	TRBV9	-	TGTGCCAGCAGCGAGGGGAGGGACTTCGGTGAAAAACTGTTTTTT	CASSEGRDFGEKLFF
TRBD1	TRBJ1-1	TRBV27	-	TGTGCCAGCAGTTCGTTGGACAGGGGGAACACTGAAGCTTTCTTT	CASSSLDRGNTEAFF
TRBD1	TRBJ1-5	TRBV19	-	TGTGCCAGTACCAAACAGGGGGCGGGTCAGCCCCAGCATTTT	CASTKQGAGQPQHF
-	TRBJ1-1	TRBV6-4	few	TGTGCCCACGAAGGGGGTATGAGAATGAACACTGAAGCTTTCTTT	CAHEGGMRMNTEAFF
TRBD1	TRBJ1-2	TRBV6-1	few	TGTGCCAGCAGTGACCCTTCAAGTGCAGGGGGCGCAGATGGCTACACCTTC	CASSDPSSAGGADGYTF
-	TRBJ1-5	TRBV7-8	-	TGTGCCAGCAGTCCTCTGTCGGGGATCAATCAGCCCCAGCATTTT	CASSPLSGINQPQHF
-	TRBJ1-4	TRBV6-5	-	TGTGCCAGCAGTTACTCCCGGGGTCGGGAAAAACTGTTTTTT	CASSYSRGREKLFF
-	TRBJ2-7	TRBV7-8	-	TGTGCCAGCAGCGGGGGGGCTTACGAGCAGTACTTC	CASSGGAYEQYF
-	TRBJ1-4	TRBV15	once	TGTGCCACCAGCAGAGGAAGGGGTCGCAGTTTGTTTTTT	CATSRGRGRSLFF
TRBD1	TRBJ2-2	TRBV7-9	few	TGTGCCAGCATACCAGCCAGGGGGTCAACCTTGGGCGGGGAGCTGTTTTTT	CASIPARGSTLGGELFF
-	TRBJ1-6	TRBV30	few	TGTGCCTGGAGTGCTGCGCCTTCAAGCTCACCCCTCCACTTT	CAWSAAPSSSPLHF
TRBD2	TRBJ2-7	TRBV5-4	-	TGTGCCAGCAGCCTAACTAGCGGCGATTATTCCTACGAGCAGTACTTC	CASSLTSGDYSYEQYF
-	TRBJ2-2	TRBV30	-	TGTGCCTGGAGTGTAGGGGTTAACACCGGGGAGCTGTTTTTT	CAWSVGVNTGELFF
TRBD2	TRBJ2-2	TRBV19	-	TGTGCCAGTAGTACGGGGGGGACCGGGGAGCTGTTTTTT	CASSTGGTGELFF
TRBD1	TRBJ1-4	TRBV4-1	-	TGCGCCAGCAGCCAATCCACGAATTACAGGGGGCGATCTACTAATGAAAAACTGTTTTTT	CASSQSTNYRGRSTNEKLFF